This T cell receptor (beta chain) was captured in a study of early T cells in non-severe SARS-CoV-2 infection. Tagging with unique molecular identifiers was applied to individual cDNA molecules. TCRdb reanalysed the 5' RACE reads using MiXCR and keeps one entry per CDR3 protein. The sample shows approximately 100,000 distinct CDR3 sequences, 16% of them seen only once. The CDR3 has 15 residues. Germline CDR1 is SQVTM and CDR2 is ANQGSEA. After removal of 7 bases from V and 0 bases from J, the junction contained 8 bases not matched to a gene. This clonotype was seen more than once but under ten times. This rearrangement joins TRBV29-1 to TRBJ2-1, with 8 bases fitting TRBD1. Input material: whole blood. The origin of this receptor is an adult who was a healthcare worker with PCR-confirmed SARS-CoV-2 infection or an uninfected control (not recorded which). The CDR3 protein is CSGSGGLSSYNEQFF. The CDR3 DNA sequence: TGCAGCGGATCAGGGGGCCTCAGCTCCTACAATGAGCAGTTCTTC.